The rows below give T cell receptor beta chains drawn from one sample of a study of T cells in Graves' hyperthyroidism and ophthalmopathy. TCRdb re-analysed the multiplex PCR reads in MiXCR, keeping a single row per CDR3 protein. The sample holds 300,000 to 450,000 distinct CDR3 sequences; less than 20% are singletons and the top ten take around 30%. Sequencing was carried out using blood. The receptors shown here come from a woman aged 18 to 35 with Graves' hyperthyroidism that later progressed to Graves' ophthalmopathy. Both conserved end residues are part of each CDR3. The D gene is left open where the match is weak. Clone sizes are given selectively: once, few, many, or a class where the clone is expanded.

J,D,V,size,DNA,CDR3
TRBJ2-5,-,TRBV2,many,TGTGCCAGCAGTGGATCCCTTCGGAGGGGAGAGACCCAGTACTTC,CASSGSLRRGETQYF
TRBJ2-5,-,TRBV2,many,TGTGCCAGCAGATCCGAGACCCAGTACTTC,CASRSETQYF
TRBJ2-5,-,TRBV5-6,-,TGTGCCAGCAGCTTGTTGCCGTGGGAGACCCAGTACTTC,CASSLLPWETQYF
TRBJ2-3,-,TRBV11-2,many,TGTGCCAGCAGCTTACGGGGCGGGACTAGCACAGATACGCAGTATTTT,CASSLRGGTSTDTQYF
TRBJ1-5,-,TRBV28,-,TGTGCCAGCAGTTTCAATGGGGAGAGCAATCAGCCCCAGCATTTT,CASSFNGESNQPQHF
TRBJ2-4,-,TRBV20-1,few,TGCAGTGCTGGAGGACTAGCCAAAAACATTCAGTACTTC,CSAGGLAKNIQYF
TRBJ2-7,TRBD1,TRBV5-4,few,TGTGCCAGCAGATCCCACAGGGGAAACGAGCAGTACTTC,CASRSHRGNEQYF
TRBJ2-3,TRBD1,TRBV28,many,TGTGCCAGTCTTGCGGAGGGGGACAGGGGGGCAGATACGCAGTATTTT,CASLAEGDRGADTQYF
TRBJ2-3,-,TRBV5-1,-,TGCGCCAGCAGCTTGGCCGCTAGCAGGGGTGGGCCAGATACGCAGTATTTT,CASSLAASRGGPDTQYF
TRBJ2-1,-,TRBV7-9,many,TGTGCCAGCAGCATCGGCGGAGGGGAGTACAATGAGCAGTTCTTC,CASSIGGGEYNEQFF
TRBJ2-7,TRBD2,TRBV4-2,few,TGTGCCAGCAGCCAAGGCTGGCGGGAGGGAACGGGCGAGCAGTACTTC,CASSQGWREGTGEQYF
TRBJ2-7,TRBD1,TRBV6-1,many,TGTGCCAGTAGAACGGCACAGGGGGTCTACGAGCAGTACTTC,CASRTAQGVYEQYF
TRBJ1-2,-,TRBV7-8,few,TGTGCCAGCAGCACGGCAGGGAACCGGTATGGCTACACCTTC,CASSTAGNRYGYTF
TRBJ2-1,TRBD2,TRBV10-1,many,TGCGCCAGCAGCGACGGACTAGCGGGAGTCAATGAGCAGTTCTTC,CASSDGLAGVNEQFF
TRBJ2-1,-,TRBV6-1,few,TGTGCCAGCAGTGCGGGAGGGACAGGGAGGGGCAGTGAGCAGTTCTTC,CASSAGGTGRGSEQFF
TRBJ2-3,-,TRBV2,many,TGTGCCAGCAGGGGGGAGATGCTGGATACGCAGTATTTT,CASRGEMLDTQYF
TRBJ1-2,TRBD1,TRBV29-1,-,TGCAGCGCCCCAGGGGGACCCTATGGCTACACCTTC,CSAPGGPYGYTF
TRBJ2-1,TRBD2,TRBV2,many,TGTGCCAGCGGTGGCGGGGGATCCTACAATGAGCAGTTCTTC,CASGGGGSYNEQFF
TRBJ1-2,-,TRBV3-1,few,TGTGCCAGCAGCCGTGCCCAGGGGCACTATGGCTACACCTTC,CASSRAQGHYGYTF
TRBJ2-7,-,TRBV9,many,TGTGCCAGCAGCGACGGGCCGGGCTCCTACGAGCAGTACTTC,CASSDGPGSYEQYF
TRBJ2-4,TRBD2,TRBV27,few,TGTGCCAGCAGTTTTCTTCCAGCGGGGAAAAACATTCAGTACTTC,CASSFLPAGKNIQYF
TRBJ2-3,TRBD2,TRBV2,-,TGTGCCAGCAGCTTAGGTAGACCGTGGACTAGCGGAGTCACAGATACGCAGTATTTT,CASSLGRPWTSGVTDTQYF
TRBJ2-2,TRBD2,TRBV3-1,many,TGTGCCAGCAGCCAGGATCCAGGGACTAGCGGGAGCCGTGGTACCGGGGAGCTGTTTTTT,CASSQDPGTSGSRGTGELFF
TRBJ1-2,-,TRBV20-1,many,TGCAGTGCTTCTGTTGGGGCCATCTATGGCTACACCTTC,CSASVGAIYGYTF
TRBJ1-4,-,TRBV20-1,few,TGCAGTGCTAGAGACAGGTTCCAAAGGGCTAATGAAAAACTGTTTTTT,CSARDRFQRANEKLFF
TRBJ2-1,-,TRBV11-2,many,TGTGCCAGCAGCTTAGAAGTCCACAATGAGCAGTTCTTC,CASSLEVHNEQFF
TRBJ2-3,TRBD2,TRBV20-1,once,TGCAGTGCTAGTGAGTTGCCTAGCGGGGGGGTGCAAGATACGCAGTATTTT,CSASELPSGGVQDTQYF
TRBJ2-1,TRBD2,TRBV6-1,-,TGTGCCAGCAGAGGTCGGGAGGGCGGAAATGAGCAGTTCTTC,CASRGREGGNEQFF
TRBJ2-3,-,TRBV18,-,TGTACCAGCTCACGAATAATAGATACGCAGTATTTT,CTSSRIIDTQYF
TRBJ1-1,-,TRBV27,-,TGTGCCAGCAGTTTATCGGGGGCGCCGGAAGCTTTCTTT,CASSLSGAPEAFF
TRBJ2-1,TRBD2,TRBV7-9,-,TGCGCCAGCAGCTTGGCACTAGCGGTAGATGAGCAGTTCTTC,CASSLALAVDEQFF